The clone carrying this TCR beta chain has a handful of counts. Its antigen is not known. This sample is part of a study of response to subunit inactivated influenza vaccine. Trimming cost V 2 bases and J 0 bases, with 11 bases left between them. This CDR3 is built from 16 residues. Germline CDR1 and CDR2: MDHEN and SYDVKM. TCRdb reprocessed the RT-PCR reads via MiXCR and lists one record per CDR3 protein. Of approximately 730,000 distinct CDR3 sequences in the sample, roughly 14% were seen once. Study conclusions and caveats: The authors suggested that few new T cells are recruited per seasonal influenza vaccination.

The material was PBMCs from blood, obtained 14 days before vaccination. The clonotype originates from a man aged 45-65 years who received an inactivated influenza vaccine. The V and J genes are TRBV28 and TRBJ2-4; D is unclear. The CDR3 here is CASSLRGALAKNIQYF. CDR3 DNA sequence: TGTGCCAGCAGTTTAAGAGGAGCCTTAGCCAAAAACATTCAGTACTTC.